One sample yielded the 21 T cell receptor beta chains listed below, sequenced in a study of shared clonotypes between healthy human individuals. Profiling relied on immunoSEQ multiplex PCR, and the TCRdb table lists in-frame clones only, not all of them. The sample lists about 490,000 clones, 76% occurring once. What was sequenced was PBMCs. The receptors here all came from a woman between 35 and 50 years old in good health. Some clones in this sample may be carry-over from other donors' samples.

This clone has more than one count but fewer than ten. The chain employs TRBV5-6 and TRBJ1-2; 10 positions match TRBD1. Germline CDR1 reads SGHDT; CDR2 reads YYEEEE. Losses at the gene ends were 1 base for V and 8 bases for J; bases not matched to a gene: 8. This CDR3 is 15 amino acids long. The chain's CDR3 is CASSLYRTGGGGYTF. The CDR3 DNA sequence: TGTGCCAGCAGCTTGTATAGGACAGGGGGAGGCGGCTACACCTTC.

In this sample, this clone turned up many times. The chain has TRBV20-1 and TRBJ2-7; D is possibly TRBD2 (6 bases). Germline loops: CDR1 DFQATT, CDR2 SNEGSKA (reference sequence). The CDR3 runs to 10 residues. V lost 7 bases and J 7 bases, leaving 11 bases between the germline ends. The CDR3 here is CSVGGWEQYF. DNA of the CDR3: TGCAGTGTTGGGGGGTGGGAGCAGTACTTC.

The chain uses TRBV15 and TRBJ2-7, with 8 positions matching TRBD1. Germline V gene lookup returns CDR1 LNHNV and CDR2 YYDKDF (reference sequence). CDR3 length: 13 residues. V was clipped by 7 bases and J by 3 bases; unmatched bases: 5. As DNA, the CDR3 is TGTGCCACCAAGGGGACAGGCTTCTACGAGCAGTACTTC. Amino acid sequence: CATKGTGFYEQYF.

This clone was counted between two and nine times. Other nucleotide sequences from this sample produce the same CDR3. The chain is built from TRBV19 and TRBJ1-2, with no clear D. Germline V gene sequence: CDR1 LNHDA, CDR2 SQIVND (reference sequence). Trimming removed 2 bases from V and 1 base from J, with 8 bases in between. CDR3 length equals 14 residues. The CDR3: CASSINGDNYGYTF. CDR3 sequence (DNA): TGTGCCAGTAGTATAAATGGAGATAACTATGGCTACACCTTC.

In its sample, this clone was seen a few times. This chain connects TRBV6-1 to TRBJ2-1; no clear D gene. Trimming left V 0 bases short and J 5 bases short, with 14 bases between. The CDR3 runs to 16 residues. The germline gives CDR1 MNHNS, CDR2 SASEGT. The CDR3 DNA sequence: TGTGCCAGCAGTGAAGCGGAAGGGTCTGGAGACAATGAGCAGTTCTTC. It yields the protein CASSEAEGSGDNEQFF.

The table lists this clone with a few counts. This chain joins TRBV5-4 and TRBJ1-4; no reliable D call. CDR1 and CDR2 from the germline V gene are SGHNT and YYREEE (reference sequence). CDR3 length: 17 residues. Between the trimmed V and J ends, which lost 3 bases and 0 bases, there was a span of 15 bases. CDR3 residues: CASSSLPRVATNEKLFF. The CDR3 coding sequence is TGTGCCAGCAGCTCCCTCCCCCGGGTTGCAACTAATGAAAAACTGTTTTTT.

The CDR3 nucleotides are TGTGCCATCAGTGGACCTAGCGGGAGACACCTCTACGAGCAGTACTTC. Its protein product is CAISGPSGRHLYEQYF. The chain couples TRBV10-3 to TRBJ2-7; 10 bases match TRBD2. The V gene end was trimmed by 4 bases and the J gene end by 3 bases; junction bases not matched to a gene: 9. The CDR3 consists of 16 residues. The germline V gene encodes CDR1 ENHRY and CDR2 SYGVKD.

V gene TRBV28 combines with J gene TRBJ1-2, with TRBD1 matching over 7 bases. CDR3 size: 14 residues. Germline lookup yields CDR1 MDHEN and CDR2 SYDVKM. J gave up 8 bases and V 3 bases, and 9 bases lay outside the gene matches. DNA for the CDR3: TGTGCCAGCAGTTTCCGAACAGGGGTTTACGGCTACACCTTC. It translates to CASSFRTGVYGYTF.

Concerning this clone: This sample also contains other DNA sequences that code for the same CDR3. The rearrangement uses TRBV15 and TRBJ1-1; D ambiguous. Trimming shortened V by 0 bases and J by 2 bases, and 4 bases separated the two germline ends. Looked up from germline, CDR1 is LNHNV and CDR2 is YYDKDF (reference sequence). This CDR3 is built from 13 residues. CDR3 protein: CATSRDPNTEAFF. CDR3 sequence (DNA): TGTGCCACCAGCAGAGATCCAAACACTGAAGCTTTCTTT.

The V and J genes are TRBV6-6 and TRBJ1-3, with 8 bases lining up with TRBD1. This CDR3 spans 15 amino acids. After removal of 4 bases from V and 0 bases from J, the junction contained 2 bases not matched to a gene. Germline V lookup: CDR1 MNHNY, CDR2 SVGAGI (reference sequence). The CDR3 DNA reads TGTGCCAGCAGTTTCACAGGGGGCTCTGGAAACACCATATATTTT. Its protein product is CASSFTGGSGNTIYF.

The J gene is TRBJ2-7, the V gene TRBV5-1; 10 bases agree with TRBD1. J was trimmed by 6 bases and V by 0 bases; bases with no gene match: 6. The CDR3 totals 15 residues. Germline CDR1 is SGHRS and CDR2 is YFSETQ. Written as DNA, the CDR3 is TGCGCCAGCAGCTTGGTTGGGACAGGGGCGGGCGAGCAGTACTTC. Encoded protein: CASSLVGTGAGEQYF.

The chain combines TRBV11-2 with TRBJ1-1; D ambiguous. The CDR3 spans 13 residues. The V gene's germline CDR1 is SGHAT and CDR2 FQNNGV. Trimming shortened V by 1 base and J by 10 bases, and 13 bases separated the two germline ends. CDR3 nucleotides: TGTGCCAGCAGCTTAGGTCTTCGGGATTCAGCTTTCTTT. Translation gives CASSLGLRDSAFF. The complete variable domain, with remaining parts taken from reference TRBV11-2 and TRBJ1-1, reads EAGVAQSPRYKIIEKRQSVAFWCNPISGHATLYWYQQILGQGPKLLIQFQNNGVVDDSQLPKDRFSAERLKGVDSTLKIQPAKLEDSAVYLCASSLGLRDSAFFGQGTRLTVV.

The V call is TRBV29-1, the J call TRBJ2-7; a possible D gene is TRBD2 (5 bases). In germline, CDR1 is SQVTM, CDR2 ANQGSEA. This CDR3 has 14 amino acids. Trimming removed 5 bases at V and 5 bases at J, with 19 bases between. Here the CDR3 reads CSVSSQRFGNEQYF. The CDR3, as DNA: TGCAGCGTTAGTTCACAGCGGTTTGGGAACGAGCAGTACTTC.

The chain combines TRBV7-6 with TRBJ2-5; 7 bases are a match to TRBD2. This CDR3 is 20 amino acids long. The V and J ends lost 0 bases and 0 bases, in that order; junction bases with no gene match: 16. Germline V gives CDR1 SGHVS, CDR2 FNYEAQ. The CDR3 protein is CASSLAPPLETSRNQETQYF. CDR3 bases: TGTGCCAGCAGCTTAGCGCCCCCCCTGGAGACTAGCCGAAACCAAGAGACCCAGTACTTC.

The chain carries TRBV6-1 and TRBJ1-2, with D possibly TRBD1 on 6 matching bases. There are 12 residues in the CDR3. Trimming left V 9 bases short and J 3 bases short, with 11 bases between. Germline CDR1 and CDR2: MNHNS and SASEGT. CDR3 residues: CASSQGYYGYTF. The CDR3 nucleotides are TGTGCCAGTTCTCAGGGGTACTATGGCTACACCTTC.

V is TRBV11-2 and J is TRBJ2-7; possibly TRBD1 for D (5 bases). Germline CDR1 SGHAT, CDR2 FQNNGV. The CDR3 contains 15 residues. V lost 2 bases and J 2 bases, leaving 13 bases between the germline ends. As DNA, the CDR3 is TGTGCCAGCAGCTTACCTTTAGGGGCCACCTACGAGCAGTACTTC. Translated, it gives CASSLPLGATYEQYF.

V gene TRBV7-6 combines with J gene TRBJ2-5; 14 nucleotides line up with TRBD2. CDR1 and CDR2 (germline): SGHVS, FNYEAQ. V shed 4 bases, J shed 5 bases, and the junction held 6 bases outside the gene matches. CDR3 size: 16 residues. The CDR3 bases are TGTGCCAGCAGCTGGGGGACTAGCGGGAGAGGGGAGACCCAGTACTTC. This translates into CASSWGTSGRGETQYF.

This clone was observed once. The J gene is TRBJ1-1, the V gene TRBV30, with D possibly being TRBD1 (6 bases). Looked up from germline, CDR1 is GTSNPN and CDR2 is SVGIG (reference sequence). The CDR3 runs 12 residues. DNA of the CDR3: TGTGTGGGGGGGCAGCAGAACACTGAAGCTTTCTTT. Amino acids: CVGGQQNTEAFF.

This clone has just a few counts. The chain is built from TRBV27 and TRBJ2-2; D may be TRBD1 (6 bases). CDR1 MNHEY and CDR2 SMNVEV come from the germline V gene (reference sequence). The germline V and J ends were trimmed by 3 bases and 2 bases, with 13 bases remaining between them. There are 16 residues in the CDR3. CDR3 loop: CASSFEDRINTGELFF. DNA for the CDR3: TGTGCCAGCAGTTTCGAAGACAGGATAAACACCGGGGAGCTGTTTTTT.

The V call is TRBV15, the J call TRBJ1-4; a weak D match, TRBD1 (5 bases). V lost 1 base to trimming and J lost 7 bases, with 13 bases between them. CDR1 and CDR2 from the germline V gene are LNHNV and YYDKDF (reference sequence). This CDR3 region has 15 residues. This CDR3 is CATSRAGGRVEKLFF. The CDR3 nucleotides read TGTGCCACCAGCAGAGCGGGGGGACGGGTTGAAAAACTGTTTTTT. Using reference TRBV15 and TRBJ1-4 for the parts outside the CDR3, the full variable domain is DAMVIQNPRYQVTQFGKPVTLSCSQTLNHNVMYWYQQKSSQAPKLLFHYYDKDFNNEADTPDNFQSRRPNTSFCFLDIRSPGLGDTAMYLCATSRAGGRVEKLFFGSGTQLSVL.

The rearrangement uses TRBV7-9 and TRBJ2-1; either TRBD1 or TRBD2 may supply D (5 bases each). This CDR3 is 15 amino acids long. Trimming took 2 bases from V and 2 from J, leaving 10 bases between them. CDR1 SEHNR and CDR2 FQNEAQ come from the germline V gene (reference sequence). The CDR3 spells CASSLMGPTYNEQFF. The CDR3, as DNA: TGTGCCAGCAGCTTAATGGGACCCACCTACAATGAGCAGTTCTTC. Full variable domain (missing parts from reference TRBV7-9 and TRBJ2-1): DTGVSQNPRHKITKRGQNVTFRCDPISEHNRLYWYRQTLGQGPEFLTYFQNEAQLEKSRLLSDRFSAERPKGSFSTLEIQRTEQGDSAMYLCASSLMGPTYNEQFFGPGTRLTVL.